The sequence of this T cell receptor (beta chain) was determined in a study of regulatory T cells in long-lasting Graves disease. General study results and limits: It was peripheral blood alone, not thyroid tissue, that was studied.

V was trimmed by 2 bases and J by 5 bases, leaving 9 bases between them. Germline lookup yields CDR1 MNHGY and CDR2 SVAAGI. This CDR3 comprises 13 residues. This clonotype was seen at least ten times. Its matching antigen is unknown. Sample time point: newly diagnosed GD, antithyroid drugs for less than 3 months. There was RNA extracted from PBMCs, and the TCR library was made from it. The TCR beta library used iRepertoire HTBI primers with Arm-PCR amplification of CDR3. One entry per CDR3 protein results from TCRdb running MiXCR on the multiplex PCR reads. The repertoire has 440,000 or so distinct CDR3 sequences, less than 20% of them found once; the top ten carry approximately 11%. These same records also appear under a second study, on T cells in Graves' hyperthyroidism and ophthalmopathy. That paper states: Diagnostic assessment was based on clinical symptoms, serum thyroxine and TRAb, thyroid ultrasound and orbital computed tomography. The primer set for the first-round RT-PCR of the TCR CDR3 was HTBI. Most thyroid clonotypes with frequency above 0.001 were detected in blood.

The chain joins TRBV6-9 to TRBJ2-5; D is unresolved. This specimen was peripheral blood mononuclear cells (PBMCs), taken at new diagnosis, from a patient treated with antithyroid drugs. The source of this sequence is a woman aged 30 to 39 with Graves disease. As DNA, the CDR3 is TGTGCCAGCAGTTATAGCGAGTGGGAGACCCAGTACTTC. Its translation: CASSYSEWETQYF.